This T cell receptor (beta chain) originates from a study of molecular identifiers for immune sequencing clone quantification (dated by TCRdb to the late 2010s). For context, the study as a whole: For a replicate experiment, RNA from roughly 21,000 or 96,000 naive CD8 T cells was divided into five aliquots, of which four were sequenced. CD8 T cells were used in a methods study to benchmark molecular-identifier clustering-based TCR repertoire sequencing (MIDCIRS) and TCR RNA copy counting.

The CDR3 has 17 amino acids, counting the end cysteine and phenylalanine. The entry retains the CDR3 DNA only, 51 bases that are in frame from base 1. Ends trimmed: V by 3 bases, J by 8 bases; bases unmatched to a gene: 15. CDR1 and CDR2, looked up from the germline V gene, are KGHDR and SFDVKD. Library prep was done by PCR. For sequencing, an Illumina HiSeq 4000 was employed. Preparation of bulk TCR libraries followed a previously described approach, with the TCR primers listed in Table S5. Purification of total RNA was performed with the Qiagen AllPrep DNA/RNA kit. Reads from multiple sequencing runs of the same library were pooled before analysis. Per the authors' processing: Reads were retained only if the reads had an exact TCR constant sequence, and the retained reads were trimmed to 150 nt and grouped according to their 12-nt molecular barcodes. Reads in each barcode group were sub-clustered using a 15% Levenshtein threshold, and a quality-weighted consensus sequence was built for each RNA molecule. Non-functional sequences were discarded, and so were lower-count sequences lying one edit away from another sequence. On the basis of fitting two negative binomial distributions, barcode sub-clusters with fewer than 20% of the maximum read count were discarded. Clones were called with MiXCR by TCRdb after fastp trimmed the public reads at Q25, and only in-frame beta chains were retained. Rows with one shared CDR3 protein collapse into an entry with the most common genes and DNA. TCRdb, rather than the study authors, made the V and J calls. The sample has a few hundred thousand distinct CDR3 sequences on record, about 21% of them singletons. Together, the top ten hold about 0.78% of the sample.

Libraries of naive CD8 T cells were generated from about 21,000 to 970,000 sorted cells, with 10%, 30% or 50% of the purified RNA used. Naive CD8 T cells were FACS-sorted as CD8+CD4-CCR7+CD45RA+ on a BD FACSAria II into RLT Plus buffer. To test detection sensitivity, Jurkat RNA equal to around 10 TCR copies was added to samples of roughly 18,000-1,000,000 naive CD8 T cells. Enrichment of CD8 T cells was performed with RosetteSep CD8+ T Cell Enrichment Cocktail and Ficoll-Paque, after which ACK red cell lysis was carried out. Details on this clonotype: The target of this receptor is not known. One base away there is no much larger clone; base qualities are not given.

Overall study outcomes, separate from this receptor: Approximately 3.1 recovered TCR RNA copies per cell were obtained by modeling, versus roughly 10 by digital PCR, implying a capture efficiency of approximately 27%. Spiked-in Jurkat TCR RNA (around 9 copies' worth), which is not part of the donor repertoire, was contained in the naive libraries. When barcode sub-clustering was omitted, TCR diversity was inflated by chimeric consensus sequences, with chimeras reaching as high as 47%. Even against a background of 850,000 to 1,000,000 naive CD8 T cells, spiked-in Jurkat TCR RNA amounting to a single cell's worth was reported to be detectable. Highly expanded clone sizes could be underestimated if identical TCR molecules share a barcode. Clones above 20 RNA copies held over 98% of molecules in CMV-specific effector cells but under 1% in naive cells.

What was sequenced was naive CD8+ T cells from blood, with Jurkat cell RNA spiked in. In the paper's terms, the cell subset or site label means: FACS-sorted CD8+CD4-CCR7+CD45RA+ naive T cells. The clonotype comes from a human donor in good health. Some libraries in this study had Jurkat cell RNA spiked in. The rearranged chain carries TRBV24-1 and TRBJ1-1, and 9 junctional nucleotides match TRBD1. The CDR3 is CATSDHPKQGAIGEAFF. The nucleotide sequence is given as TGTGCCACCAGTGATCATCCCAAACAGGGGGCTATAGGGGAAGCTTTCTTT.